The 6 T cell receptor beta chains in this list originate from one sample, sequenced in a study of cytomegalovirus exposure and HLA in healthy donors (dated by TCRdb to about 2017). The library was generated by the immunoSEQ multiplex PCR assay. For the multiplex PCR, a mixture combining 60 forward primers for TCR Vbeta segments and 13 reverse primers for TCR Jbeta segments was used. The clones in this table, taken by TCRdb from immuneACCESS, are in-frame only. Not every clone is retained; where verified, under half of the shortfall comes from an unresolved V gene, and the cause of the rest is unknown. The sample table records under 200,000 clones; approximately 78% of these occur just once. The ten biggest clones cover roughly 7.6% of the sample. Material for sequencing was PBMCs. All receptors come from a woman aged 30 to 39 in good health and CMV-seropositive.

J is TRBJ2-1 and V is TRBV7-6; tentatively, D is TRBD2 (5 bases). Trimming shortened V by 3 bases and J by 5 bases, and 11 bases separated the two germline ends. Germline CDR1 reads SGHVS; CDR2 reads FNYEAQ. The CDR3 totals 14 residues. DNA for the CDR3: TGTGCCAGCAGCTTGATAAGCGGCGACAATGAGCAGTTCTTC. Encoded protein: CASSLISGDNEQFF.

The chain couples TRBV30 to TRBJ2-3, with 9 bases matching TRBD2. The CDR3 extends over 15 amino acids. Per the germline V gene, CDR1 is GTSNPN and CDR2 is SVGIG (reference sequence). The trim removed 4 bases at V and 0 bases at J, leaving 5 bases unmatched. This chain's CDR3 is CAWTPSGASTDTQYF. The DNA for the CDR3 is TGTGCCTGGACCCCTAGCGGGGCAAGCACAGATACGCAGTATTTT.

The J gene is TRBJ2-5, the V gene TRBV2; weak D call: TRBD2 (6 bases). The J call may be wrong; the DNA end is better matched by TRBJ2-7. Per germline, CDR1 SNHLY and CDR2 FYNNEI. The CDR3 sequence is 15 residues long. CDR3: CAGGTAKGSSYEQYF. DNA of the CDR3: TGTGCCGGCGGGACGGCTAAGGGGAGCTCCTACGAGCAGTACTTC.

This clone was observed a few times. The chain uses TRBV9 and TRBJ2-4; D perhaps matches TRBD2 (5 bases). The ends were cut back, 0 bases at V and 5 bases at J, with 12 bases in the middle. CDR1 and CDR2 from the germline V gene are SGDLS and YYNGEE. This CDR3 is built from 15 residues. CDR3: CASSVEPGLENIQYF. Here the CDR3 DNA reads TGTGCCAGCAGCGTAGAGCCGGGGTTGGAAAACATTCAGTACTTC.

The CDR3 here is CASAANRGLGGTEAFF. CDR3 sequence (DNA): TGCGCCAGCGCCGCGAACAGGGGGCTTGGGGGCACTGAAGCTTTCTTT. The genes are TRBV4-1 and TRBJ1-1; TRBD1 aligns across 9 bases. CDR3 length: 16 residues. The germline gives CDR1 MGHRA, CDR2 YSYEKL. After removal of 8 bases from V and 4 bases from J, the junction contained 14 bases not matched to a gene.

V usage is TRBV5-6 and J usage is TRBJ1-2; D call uncertain. The length of the CDR3 is 13 residues. Looked up from germline, CDR1 is SGHDT and CDR2 is YYEEEE. Trimming cost V 0 bases and J 4 bases, with 7 bases left between them. The CDR3 DNA reads as TGTGCCAGCAGCTTGGCCGGGTTCTATGGCTACACCTTC. As protein: CASSLAGFYGYTF.